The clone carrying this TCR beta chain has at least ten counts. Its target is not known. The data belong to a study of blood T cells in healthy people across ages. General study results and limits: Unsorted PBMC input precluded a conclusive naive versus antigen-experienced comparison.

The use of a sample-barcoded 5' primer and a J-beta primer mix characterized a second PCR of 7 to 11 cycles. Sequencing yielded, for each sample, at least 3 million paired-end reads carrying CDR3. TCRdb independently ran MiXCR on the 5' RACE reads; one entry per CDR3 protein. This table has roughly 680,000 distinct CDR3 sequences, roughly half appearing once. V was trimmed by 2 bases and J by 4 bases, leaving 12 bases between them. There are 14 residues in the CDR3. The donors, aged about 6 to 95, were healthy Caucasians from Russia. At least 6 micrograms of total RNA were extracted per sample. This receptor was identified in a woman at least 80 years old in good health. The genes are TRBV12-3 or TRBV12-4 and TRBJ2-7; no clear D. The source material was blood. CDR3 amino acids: CASSLQLKSYEQYF. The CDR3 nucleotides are TGTGCCAGCAGTTTACAGTTGAAGAGTTACGAGCAGTACTTC.